The table lists the clone carrying this TCR beta chain with many counts. The target antigen is unknown. The sample belongs to a study of glioma-infiltrating T cells. General study findings and limits: CDR3 overlap between tissue and blood was very small. Tissue-blood divergence was below expectation in non-neoplastic patients, above in gliomas.

Amplification of TCR alpha and beta CDR3 regions from RNA used iRepertoire nested multiplex PCR. Tissue mRNA or PBMC total RNA, roughly 90-450 ng, went into one-step reverse transcription and amplification. A single record per CDR3 protein comes from TCRdb applying MiXCR to the multiplex PCR reads. Here the sample spans 100,000 to 150,000 distinct CDR3 sequences, 24% being singletons. V dropped 5 bases and J dropped 4 bases, with 9 bases sitting between them. Germline V lookup: CDR1 SGHVS, CDR2 FNYEAQ. The CDR3 length is 13 residues. This sequence joins TRBV7-6 and TRBJ2-1; possibly TRBD2 for D (6 bases). The sample consisted of glioma tissue, nonneoplastic brain tissue, or PBMCs (not recorded which). This TCR came from a human donor with low-grade glioma or glioblastoma, undergoing nonglioma brain surgery, or in good health (not recorded which). This CDR3 is CASSPGRYNEQFF. The DNA for the CDR3 is TGTGCCAGCAGCCCCGGGAGATACAATGAGCAGTTCTTC.